Sequencing of this T cell receptor (beta chain) was carried out in a study of pediatric ulcerative colitis. Study-wide findings and caveats: Repertoires came from total lymphocyte DNA, not specific subsets. Ulcerative colitis patients shared more blood-rectal clones than controls.

CDR1 KGHSH and CDR2 LQKENI come from the germline V gene. The CDR3 runs to 15 residues. The V end lost 2 bases, the J end lost 4 bases, and 14 bases lay between the germline ends. The table came from immunoSEQ multiplex PCR; TCRdb's copy has only in-frame clones and leaves some out. The data contain around 65,000 clones, around 80% of them singletons. Worth noting for this clone: The antigen is undetermined.

No immunosuppressive drugs were given to ulcerative colitis patients before diagnostic colonoscopy. The sample was blood. This receptor was identified in a boy younger than 18 with moderate ulcerative colitis. J is TRBJ2-5 and V is TRBV18; the D call may be TRBD1 or TRBD2 (5 bases each). CDR3 amino acids: CASSPDGAISETQYF. The CDR3 region has the DNA TGTGCCAGCTCACCAGACGGGGCCATTTCAGAGACCCAGTACTTC.